The sequence of this T cell receptor beta chain was determined in a study of T cell responses to AZD1222 COVID-19 vaccine. Broader study findings: Researchers report vaccine-associated CD4 TCRs spanning spike, with dominance at 160-218 and 743-854.

As regards this clone: Its antigen is not identified.

The V end lost 5 bases, the J end lost 0 bases, and 7 bases lay between the germline ends. Germline V CDR1 and CDR2: LNHDA, SQIVND (reference sequence). This CDR3 spans 14 amino acids. Only in-frame clones appear in the TCRdb table, and some are missing; sequencing was by immunoSEQ multiplex PCR. Among 150,000 to 200,000 clones listed, roughly 92% were seen once. The study pooled second doses at about 4 or about 12 weeks. Sequencing used peripheral blood, obtained 28 days after the second AZD1222 dose. The receptor was isolated from an adult who received the AZD1222 COVID-19 vaccine. The chain combines TRBV19 with TRBJ1-4, with D tentatively TRBD1 (5 bases). In nucleotides, the CDR3 is TGTGCCAGTAGTCGGGGGACAACTAATGAAAAACTGTTTTTT. It encodes CASSRGTTNEKLFF.